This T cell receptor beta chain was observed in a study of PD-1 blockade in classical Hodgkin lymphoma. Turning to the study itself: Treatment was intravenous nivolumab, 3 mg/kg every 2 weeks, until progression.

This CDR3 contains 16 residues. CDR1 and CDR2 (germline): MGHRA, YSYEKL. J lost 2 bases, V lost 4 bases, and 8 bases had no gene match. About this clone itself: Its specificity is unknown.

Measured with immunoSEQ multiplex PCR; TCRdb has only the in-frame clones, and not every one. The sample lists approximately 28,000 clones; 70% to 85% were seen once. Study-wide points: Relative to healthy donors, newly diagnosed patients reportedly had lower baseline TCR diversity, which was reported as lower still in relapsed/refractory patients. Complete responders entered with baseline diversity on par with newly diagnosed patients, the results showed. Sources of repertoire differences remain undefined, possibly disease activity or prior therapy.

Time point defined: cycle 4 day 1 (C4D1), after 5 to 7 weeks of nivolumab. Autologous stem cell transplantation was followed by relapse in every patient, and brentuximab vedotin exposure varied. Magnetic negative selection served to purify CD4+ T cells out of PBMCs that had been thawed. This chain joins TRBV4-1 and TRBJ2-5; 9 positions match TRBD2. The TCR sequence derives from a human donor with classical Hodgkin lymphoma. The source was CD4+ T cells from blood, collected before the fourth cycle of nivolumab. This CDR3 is CASSPQRLAGQETQYF. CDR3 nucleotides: TGCGCCAGCAGCCCCCAGCGTCTAGCGGGGCAAGAGACCCAGTACTTC.